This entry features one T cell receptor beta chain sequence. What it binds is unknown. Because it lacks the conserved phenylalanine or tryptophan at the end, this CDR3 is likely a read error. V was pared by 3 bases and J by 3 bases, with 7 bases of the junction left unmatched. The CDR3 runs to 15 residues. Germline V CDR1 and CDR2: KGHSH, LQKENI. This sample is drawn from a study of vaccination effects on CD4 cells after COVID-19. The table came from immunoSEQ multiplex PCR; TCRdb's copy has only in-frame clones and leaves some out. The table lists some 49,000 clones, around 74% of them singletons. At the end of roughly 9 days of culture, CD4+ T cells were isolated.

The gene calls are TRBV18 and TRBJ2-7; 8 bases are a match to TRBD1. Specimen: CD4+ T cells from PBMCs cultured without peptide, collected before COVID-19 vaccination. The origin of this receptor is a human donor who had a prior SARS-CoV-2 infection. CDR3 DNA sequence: TGTGCCAGCTCACCGGTCGCAGGGGGCGTCTACGAGCAGTACCTC. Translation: CASSPVAGGVYEQYL.